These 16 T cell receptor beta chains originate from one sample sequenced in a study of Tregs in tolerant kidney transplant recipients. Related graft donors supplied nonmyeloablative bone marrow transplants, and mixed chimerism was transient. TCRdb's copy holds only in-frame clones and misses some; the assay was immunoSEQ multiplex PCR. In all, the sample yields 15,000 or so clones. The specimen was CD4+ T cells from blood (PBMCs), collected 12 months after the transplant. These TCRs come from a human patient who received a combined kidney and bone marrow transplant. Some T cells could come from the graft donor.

CDR3: CAISERDRDVRSYTF. Incomplete CDR3 DNA: TGTGCCATCAGTGAAAGGGACAGGGATGTTAGGAGC. The V gene is TRBV10-3, the J gene TRBJ1-2; 9 bases are a match to TRBD1. The read terminates 3 residues ahead of where the CDR3 ends, so the germline J gene completes it. The CDR3 spans 15 residues. Looked up from germline, CDR1 is ENHRY and CDR2 is SYGVKD.

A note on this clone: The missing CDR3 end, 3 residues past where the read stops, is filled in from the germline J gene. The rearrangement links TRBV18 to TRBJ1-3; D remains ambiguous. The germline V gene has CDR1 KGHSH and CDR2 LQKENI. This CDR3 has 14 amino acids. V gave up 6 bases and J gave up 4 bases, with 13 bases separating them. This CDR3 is CASSPTAVGNTIYF. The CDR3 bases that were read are TGTGCCAGCTCCCCTACAGCGGTCGGAAACACC.

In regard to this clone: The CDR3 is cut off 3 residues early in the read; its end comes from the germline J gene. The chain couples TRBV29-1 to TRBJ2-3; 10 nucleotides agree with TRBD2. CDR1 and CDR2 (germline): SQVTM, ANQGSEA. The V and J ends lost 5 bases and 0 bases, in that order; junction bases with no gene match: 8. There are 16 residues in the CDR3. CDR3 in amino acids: CSVYSLAGISTDTQYF. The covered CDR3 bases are TGCAGCGTTTACTCACTAGCGGGGATTAGCACAGATACG.

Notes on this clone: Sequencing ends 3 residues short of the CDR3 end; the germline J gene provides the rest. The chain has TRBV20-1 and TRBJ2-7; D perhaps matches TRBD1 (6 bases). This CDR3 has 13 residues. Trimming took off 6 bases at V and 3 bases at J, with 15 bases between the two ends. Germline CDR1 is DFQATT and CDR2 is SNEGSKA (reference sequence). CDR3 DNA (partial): TGCAGTGCGTCACAGGGTTGGGGCTACGAG. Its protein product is CSASQGWGYE. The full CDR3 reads CSASQGWGYEQYF.

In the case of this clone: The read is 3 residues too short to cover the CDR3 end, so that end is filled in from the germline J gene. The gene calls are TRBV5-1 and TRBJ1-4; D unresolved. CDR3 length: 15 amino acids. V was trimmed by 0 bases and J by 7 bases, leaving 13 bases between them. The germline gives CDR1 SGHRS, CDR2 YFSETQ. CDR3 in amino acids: CASSLARTSGEKLFF. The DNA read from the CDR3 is TGCGCCAGCAGCTTGGCCCGGACCAGCGGTGAAAAA.

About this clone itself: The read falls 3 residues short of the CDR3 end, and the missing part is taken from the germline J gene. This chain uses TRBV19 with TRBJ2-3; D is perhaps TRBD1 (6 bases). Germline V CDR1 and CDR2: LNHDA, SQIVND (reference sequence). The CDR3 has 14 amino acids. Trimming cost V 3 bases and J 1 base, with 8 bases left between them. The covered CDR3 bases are TGTGCCAGTAGTATTAGACAGGGCACAGATACG. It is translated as CASSIRQGTDT. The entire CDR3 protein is CASSIRQGTDTQYF.

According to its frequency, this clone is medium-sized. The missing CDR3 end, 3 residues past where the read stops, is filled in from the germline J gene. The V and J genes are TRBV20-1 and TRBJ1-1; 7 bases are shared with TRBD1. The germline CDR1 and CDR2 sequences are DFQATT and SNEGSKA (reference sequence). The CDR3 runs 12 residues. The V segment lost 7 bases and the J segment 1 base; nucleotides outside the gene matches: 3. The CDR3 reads CSGAGGNTEAFF. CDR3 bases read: TGCAGTGGGGCAGGGGGGAACACTGAA.

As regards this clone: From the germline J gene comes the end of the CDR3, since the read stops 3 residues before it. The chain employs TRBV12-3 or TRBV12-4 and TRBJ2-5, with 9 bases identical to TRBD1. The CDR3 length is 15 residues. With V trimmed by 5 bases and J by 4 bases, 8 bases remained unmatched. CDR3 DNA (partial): TGTGCCAGCAGTCGGTGGGACAGGGAAGGAGAGACC. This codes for CASSRWDREGET. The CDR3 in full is CASSRWDREGETQYF.

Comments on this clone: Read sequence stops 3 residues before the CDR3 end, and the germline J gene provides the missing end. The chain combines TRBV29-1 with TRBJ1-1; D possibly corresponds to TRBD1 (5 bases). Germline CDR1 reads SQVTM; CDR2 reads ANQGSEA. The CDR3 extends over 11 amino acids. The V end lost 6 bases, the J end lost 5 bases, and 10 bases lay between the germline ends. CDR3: CSVNKGTEAFF. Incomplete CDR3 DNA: TGCAGCGTGAACAAGGGGACTGAA.

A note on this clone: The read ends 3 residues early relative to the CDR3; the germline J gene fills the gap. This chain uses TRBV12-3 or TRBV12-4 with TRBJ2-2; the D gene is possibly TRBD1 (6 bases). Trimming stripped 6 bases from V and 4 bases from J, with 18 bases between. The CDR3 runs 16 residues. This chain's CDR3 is CASRPDRTIGTGELFF. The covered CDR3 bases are TGTGCCAGCAGACCCGACAGGACGATTGGCACCGGGGAG.

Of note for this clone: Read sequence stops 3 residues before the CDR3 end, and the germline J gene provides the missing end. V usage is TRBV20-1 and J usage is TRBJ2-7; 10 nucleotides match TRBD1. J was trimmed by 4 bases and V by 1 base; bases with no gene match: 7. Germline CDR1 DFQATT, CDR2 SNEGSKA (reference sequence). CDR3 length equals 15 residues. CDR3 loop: CSARASGTGVYEQYF. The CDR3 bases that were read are TGCAGTGCTAGAGCGAGCGGGACAGGGGTTTACGAG.

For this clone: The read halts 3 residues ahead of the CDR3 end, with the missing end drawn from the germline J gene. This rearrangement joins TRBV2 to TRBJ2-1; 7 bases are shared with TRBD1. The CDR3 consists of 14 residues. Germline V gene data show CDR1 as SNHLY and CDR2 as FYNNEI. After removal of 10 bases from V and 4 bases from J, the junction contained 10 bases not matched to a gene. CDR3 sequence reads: CATQPTGIYNEQFF. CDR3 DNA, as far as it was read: TGTGCCACCCAGCCGACAGGGATATACAATGAG.

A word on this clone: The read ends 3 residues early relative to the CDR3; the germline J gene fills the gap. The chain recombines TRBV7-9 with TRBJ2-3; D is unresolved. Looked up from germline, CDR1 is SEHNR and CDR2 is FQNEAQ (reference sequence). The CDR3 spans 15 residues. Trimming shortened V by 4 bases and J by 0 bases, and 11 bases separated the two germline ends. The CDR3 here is CASSYLGFSTDTQYF. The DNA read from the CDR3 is TGTGCCAGCAGCTACTTAGGGTTTAGCACAGATACG. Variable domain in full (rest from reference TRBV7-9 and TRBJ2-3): DTGVSQNPRHKITKRGQNVTFRCDPISEHNRLYWYRQTLGQGPEFLTYFQNEAQLEKSRLLSDRFSAERPKGSFSTLEIQRTEQGDSAMYLCASSYLGFSTDTQYFGPGTRLTVL.

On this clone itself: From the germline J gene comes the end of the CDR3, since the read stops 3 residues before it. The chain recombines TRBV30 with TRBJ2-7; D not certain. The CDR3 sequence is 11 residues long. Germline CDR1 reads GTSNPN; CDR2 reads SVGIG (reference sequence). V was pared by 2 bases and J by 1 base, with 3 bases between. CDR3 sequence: CAWSLSYEQYF. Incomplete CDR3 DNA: TGTGCCTGGAGTCTGTCCTACGAG.

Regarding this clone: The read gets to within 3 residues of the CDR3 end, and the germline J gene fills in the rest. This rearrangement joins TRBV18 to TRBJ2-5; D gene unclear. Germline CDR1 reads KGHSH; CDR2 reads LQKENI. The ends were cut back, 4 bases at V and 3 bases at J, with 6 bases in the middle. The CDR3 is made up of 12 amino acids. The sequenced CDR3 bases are TGTGCCAGCTCACAGGGTGAAGAGACC. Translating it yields CASSQGEET. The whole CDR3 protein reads CASSQGEETQYF.

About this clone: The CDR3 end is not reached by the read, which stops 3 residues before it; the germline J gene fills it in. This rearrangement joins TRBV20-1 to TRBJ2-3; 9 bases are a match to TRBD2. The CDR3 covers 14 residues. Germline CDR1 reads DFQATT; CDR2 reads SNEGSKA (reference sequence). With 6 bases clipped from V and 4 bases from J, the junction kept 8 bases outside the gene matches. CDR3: CSAPGGGRADTQYF. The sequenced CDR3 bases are TGCAGTGCCCCTGGGGGCGGGAGGGCAGATACG.